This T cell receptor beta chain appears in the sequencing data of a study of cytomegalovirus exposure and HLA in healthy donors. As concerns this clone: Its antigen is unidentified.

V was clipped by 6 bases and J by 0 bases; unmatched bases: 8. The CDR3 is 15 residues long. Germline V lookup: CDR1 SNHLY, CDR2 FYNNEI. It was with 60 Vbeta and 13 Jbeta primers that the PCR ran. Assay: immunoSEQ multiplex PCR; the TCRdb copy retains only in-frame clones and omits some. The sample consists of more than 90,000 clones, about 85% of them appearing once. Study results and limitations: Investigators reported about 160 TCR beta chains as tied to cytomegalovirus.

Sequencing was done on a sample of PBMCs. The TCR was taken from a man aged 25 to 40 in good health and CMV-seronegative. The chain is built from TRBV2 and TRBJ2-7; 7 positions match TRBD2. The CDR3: CASSPPWEGSYEQYF. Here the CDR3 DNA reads TGTGCCAGCAGCCCACCATGGGAGGGCTCCTACGAGCAGTACTTC. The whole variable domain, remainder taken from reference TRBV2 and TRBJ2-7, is EPEVTQTPSHQVTQMGQEVILRCVPISNHLYFYWYRQILGQKVEFLVSFYNNEISEKSEIFDDQFSVERPDGSNFTLKIRSTKLEDSAMYFCASSPPWEGSYEQYFGPGTRLTVT.